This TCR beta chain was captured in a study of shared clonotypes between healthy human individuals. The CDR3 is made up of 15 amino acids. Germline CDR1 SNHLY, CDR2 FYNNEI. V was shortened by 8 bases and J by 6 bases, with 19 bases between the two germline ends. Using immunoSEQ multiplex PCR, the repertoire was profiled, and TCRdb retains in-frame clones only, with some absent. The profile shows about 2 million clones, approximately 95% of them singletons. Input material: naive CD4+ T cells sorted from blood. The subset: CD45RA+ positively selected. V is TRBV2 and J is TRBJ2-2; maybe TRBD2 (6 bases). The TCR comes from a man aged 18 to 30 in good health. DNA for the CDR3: TGTGCCAGCCTTCTCGGGGGAGTGAAGGCCGGGGAGCTGTTTTTT. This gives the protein CASLLGGVKAGELFF.